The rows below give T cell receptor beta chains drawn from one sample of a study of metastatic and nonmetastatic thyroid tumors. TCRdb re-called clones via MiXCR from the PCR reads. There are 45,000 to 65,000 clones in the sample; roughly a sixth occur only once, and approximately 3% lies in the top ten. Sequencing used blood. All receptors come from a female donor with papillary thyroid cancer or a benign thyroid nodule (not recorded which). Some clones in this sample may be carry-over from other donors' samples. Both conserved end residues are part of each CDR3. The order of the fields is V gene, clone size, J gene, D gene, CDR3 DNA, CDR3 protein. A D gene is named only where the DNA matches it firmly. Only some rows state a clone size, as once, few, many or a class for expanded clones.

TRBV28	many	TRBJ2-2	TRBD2	TGTGCCAGCAGTGTCCCGGGACTAGCGGAAACGAACACCGGGGAGCTGTTTTTT	CASSVPGLAETNTGELFF
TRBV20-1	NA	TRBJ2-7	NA	TGCAGTGCTAGAGATTCGCGGCATGTAAGCGAGCAGTACTTC	CSARDSRHVSEQYF
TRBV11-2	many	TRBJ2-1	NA	TGTGCCAGCAGCCGCCTACAGGTTACGGATGAGCAGTTCTTC	CASSRLQVTDEQFF
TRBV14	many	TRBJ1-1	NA	TGTGCCAGCAGCCAAGGGGGGGGGCGCTGGGACACTGAAGCTTTCTTT	CASSQGGGRWDTEAFF
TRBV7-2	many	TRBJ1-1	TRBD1	TGTGCCAGCAGCTTAGAGAGGGGGCGGAGGACTGAAGCTTTCTTT	CASSLERGRRTEAFF
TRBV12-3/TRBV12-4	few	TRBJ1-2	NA	TGTGCCAGCAGTTTACGGACAGTAGGAGCTTCCTATGGCCAAACCTTC	CASSLRTVGASYGQTF
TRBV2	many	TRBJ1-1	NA	TGTGCCAGCAGTGACGGATCTGAAGCTTTCTTT	CASSDGSEAFF
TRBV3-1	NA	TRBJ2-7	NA	TGTGCCAGCAGCCAAGGGCAGGGGAGCGAGCAGTACTTC	CASSQGQGSEQYF
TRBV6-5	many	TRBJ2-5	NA	TGTGCCAGCAGTTACGGGGTACAAGAGACCCAGTACTTC	CASSYGVQETQYF
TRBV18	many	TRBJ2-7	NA	TGTGCCAGCTCACCAGGACAAGCTAGGAGACCCAGCTACGAGCAGTACTTC	CASSPGQARRPSYEQYF
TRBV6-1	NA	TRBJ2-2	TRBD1	TGTGCCAGCAGTGTGGACAGGTTACTAGGGACCGGGGAGCTGTTTTTT	CASSVDRLLGTGELFF
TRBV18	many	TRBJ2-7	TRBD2	TGTGCCAGCTCACGACTAGCGGGAGATAGGGCCTACGAGCAGTACTTC	CASSRLAGDRAYEQYF
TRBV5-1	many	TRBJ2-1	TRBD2	TGCGCCAGCAGCTTGGCTAGCGGGCGATATGAGCAGTTCTTC	CASSLASGRYEQFF
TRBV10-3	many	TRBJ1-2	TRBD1	TGTGCCATCAGTGAACGGACAGGGGGAGGCTACACCTTC	CAISERTGGGYTF
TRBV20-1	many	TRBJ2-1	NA	TGCAGTGCTAGAGAAATCCTTAGGAAGACGGTGTACAATGAGCAGTTCTTC	CSAREILRKTVYNEQFF
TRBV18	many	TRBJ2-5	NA	TGTGCCAGCTCACCAAATCGAGAGACCCAGTACTTC	CASSPNRETQYF
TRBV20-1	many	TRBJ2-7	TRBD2	TGCAGTGCTAGAGAAATAGCGGGGCCGACCTACGAGCAGTACTTC	CSAREIAGPTYEQYF
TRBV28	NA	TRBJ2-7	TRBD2	TGTGCCAGCATTTTAGGACTAGCGGGAGTGGTGGAGCAGTACTTC	CASILGLAGVVEQYF
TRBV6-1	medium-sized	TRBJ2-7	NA	TGTGCCAGCAAACGGACAGTGGAGGGCTACGAGCAGTACTTC	CASKRTVEGYEQYF
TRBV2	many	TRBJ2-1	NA	TGTGCCAGCAGGCGGGAAAGCAATGAGCAGTTCTTC	CASRRESNEQFF
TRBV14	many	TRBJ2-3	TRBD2	TGTGCCAGCAGCCCCTCGGAGCGGGACCCTGATACGCAGTATTTT	CASSPSERDPDTQYF
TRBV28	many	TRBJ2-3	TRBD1	TGTGCCAGCAGTTCCAAACTTGACAGGGAGTTGACAGATACGCAGTATTTT	CASSSKLDRELTDTQYF
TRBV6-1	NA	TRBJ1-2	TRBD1	TGTGCCAGCAGTGAATTGGGGACAGCTAACTATGGCTACACCTTC	CASSELGTANYGYTF